These 27 T cell receptor beta chains originate from one sample sequenced in a study of blood T cells in healthy people across ages. Through a sample-barcoded 5' primer and a J-beta primer mix, a second PCR was run for about 6 to 11 cycles. TCRdb processed the 5' RACE reads anew with MiXCR; each CDR3 protein has one entry. The table has 600,000 to 850,000 distinct CDR3 sequences, around 25% seen once. This sample also belongs to another study, concerning T cells of mothers and their children.

The sample comprised blood. These receptors originate from a boy between 10 and 17 years old in good health.

The gene calls are TRBV28 and TRBJ1-5; D possibly corresponds to TRBD1 (6 bases). V lost 6 bases and J lost 1, with 25 bases in between. The CDR3 loop spans 19 amino acids. Germline CDR1 MDHEN, CDR2 SYDVKM. CDR3 sequence (DNA): TGTGCCAGCAGCTTCGCAGGGCAGGGGCGAGTGGGGAGCAATCAGCCCCAGCATTTT. This translates into CASSFAGQGRVGSNQPQHF.

The gene calls are TRBV28 and TRBJ2-7; 8 nucleotides align to TRBD2. Germline CDR1 is MDHEN and CDR2 is SYDVKM. The CDR3 sequence is 16 residues long. Losses at the gene ends were 4 bases for V and 0 bases for J; bases not matched to a gene: 8. CDR3: CASSSPGGVGSYEQYF. CDR3 nucleotide sequence: TGTGCCAGCAGTTCCCCCGGGGGGGTAGGCTCCTACGAGCAGTACTTC.

This clonotype was counted between two and nine times. The chain joins TRBV7-2 to TRBJ2-7; 10 nucleotides line up with TRBD2. The CDR3 runs 18 residues. CDR1 SGHTA and CDR2 FQGNSA come from the germline V gene. The V and J ends lost 0 bases and 4 bases, in that order; junction bases with no gene match: 12. CDR3 protein: CASSLATILAGVGYEQYF. As DNA, the CDR3 is TGTGCCAGCAGCTTAGCGACAATTCTAGCGGGAGTAGGTTACGAGCAGTACTTC.

The chain is built from TRBV13 and TRBJ2-5; 11 nucleotides align to TRBD2. The DNA end favors TRBJ2-7, so the J call may be wrong. Germline V lookup: CDR1 PRHDT, CDR2 FYEKMQ (reference sequence). CDR3 size: 15 residues. The CDR3 reads CASSSSGTSGLEQYF. The CDR3, as DNA: TGTGCCAGCAGCTCATCCGGGACTAGCGGCCTCGAGCAGTACTTC.

The chain employs TRBV11-3 and TRBJ2-3; D possibly uses TRBD1 or TRBD2 (7 bases each). CDR1 and CDR2 from the germline V gene are SGHNT and YENEEA. Trimming took off 3 bases at V and 5 bases at J, with 12 bases between the two ends. There are 14 residues in the CDR3. The CDR3 here is CASSLQGEGDTQYF. The CDR3 coding sequence is TGTGCCAGCAGCTTGCAGGGGGAGGGAGATACGCAGTATTTT.

The chain recombines TRBV6-1 with TRBJ2-7; D remains unclear. CDR3 length: 15 residues. Germline V gives CDR1 MNHNS, CDR2 SASEGT. V shed 2 bases and J shed 5 bases, with 16 bases lying between them. The CDR3 reads CASSEYPGPLDEQYF. The CDR3 DNA follows: TGTGCCAGCAGTGAATATCCCGGCCCCTTGGACGAGCAGTACTTC.

This clonotype was counted a few times. This chain connects TRBV11-1 to TRBJ2-5; a weak D match, TRBD2 (5 bases). The J call may be mistaken, given a closer DNA end match to TRBJ2-1. This CDR3 has 18 residues. CDR1 is SGHAT, CDR2 FQDESV, per germline (reference sequence). The CDR3, as DNA: TGTGCCAGCAGTTCTACCGCCATCGCTGGCACCCAAGGAGGTGAGCAGTTCTTC. It yields the protein CASSSTAIAGTQGGEQFF.

Only a few counts were recorded for this clonotype. Relative to the germline gene, one junction end is altered; a read error may explain this. CDR3 sequence: CVSSDGIKRLQPQHF. In DNA, the CDR3 is TGTGTCAGCAGCGATGGTATCAAGAGACTTCAGCCCCAGCATTTT. The V gene is TRBV13, the J gene TRBJ1-5; no clear D. The CDR3 sequence is 15 residues long. The germline CDR1 and CDR2 sequences are PRHDT and FYEKMQ (reference sequence).

The chain couples TRBV5-5 to TRBJ2-3, with D unresolved. This CDR3 has 15 amino acids. Trimming pared 1 base from V and 3 bases from J, leaving 12 bases between. CDR1 is SGHKS and CDR2 is YYEKEE in the germline V gene (reference sequence). In DNA form, the CDR3 reads TGTGCCAGCAGCTTGTCTGGACCCCGTACAGATACGCAGTATTTT. Translated, it gives CASSLSGPRTDTQYF.

The genes are TRBV7-6 and TRBJ2-1; D is possibly TRBD2 (5 bases). The tail of the sequence fits TRBJ2-5 better, so the J call may be wrong. Germline lookup yields CDR1 SGHVS and CDR2 FNYEAQ. There are 15 residues in the CDR3. Written as DNA, the CDR3 is TGTGCCAGCAGCCCCCGGGTAACCGGGAAGGAGACCCAGTACTTC. Its translation: CASSPRVTGKETQYF.

The chain is built from TRBV20-1 and TRBJ1-2; 8 nucleotides line up with TRBD1. V lost 7 bases, J lost 4 bases, and 11 bases stayed unmatched. This CDR3 is built from 14 residues. CDR1 and CDR2 from the germline V gene are DFQATT and SNEGSKA (reference sequence). The CDR3 reads CSVPRDRRTYGYTF. The CDR3, as DNA: TGCAGTGTTCCCCGGGACAGGCGAACCTATGGCTACACCTTC.

V is TRBV4-3 and J is TRBJ1-1; maybe TRBD1 (5 bases). Germline values: CDR1 LGHNA, CDR2 YSLEER. The CDR3 sequence is 17 residues long. V was cut by 1 base and J by 2 bases, with 17 bases left in between. The CDR3 DNA sequence: TGCGCCAGCAGCCAAGGGGTGGGATCCGGGGCTAACACTGAAGCTTTCTTT. Translating it yields CASSQGVGSGANTEAFF.

J is TRBJ2-5 and V is TRBV5-1; TRBD2 agrees at 9 bases. The V segment lost 3 bases and the J segment 2 bases; nucleotides outside the gene matches: 8. Looked up from germline, CDR1 is SGHRS and CDR2 is YFSETQ. CDR3 size: 16 residues. CDR3 amino acids: CASSSTRLAEQETQYF. As DNA, the CDR3 is TGCGCCAGCAGCTCAACTCGACTAGCGGAACAAGAGACCCAGTACTTC.

The chain combines TRBV7-9 with TRBJ2-5; D is undetermined. Deletions cut 3 bases from V and 4 bases from J, with 12 bases between. The CDR3 runs 14 residues. CDR1 and CDR2 from the germline V gene are SEHNR and FQNEAQ (reference sequence). The CDR3 reads CASSFDPPRETQYF. The CDR3 region has the DNA TGTGCCAGCAGCTTTGACCCTCCGCGAGAGACCCAGTACTTC.

The chain has TRBV28 and TRBJ2-5, with 11 nucleotides matching TRBD1. Germline V gives CDR1 MDHEN, CDR2 SYDVKM. The CDR3 is 15 amino acids. The V gene end was trimmed by 6 bases and the J gene end by 4 bases; junction bases not matched to a gene: 7. In DNA, the CDR3 is TGTGCCAGCAGCAAAAGGACAGGGGGCACAGAGACCCAGTACTTC. Amino acid sequence: CASSKRTGGTETQYF.

The gene calls are TRBV7-2 and TRBJ2-3, with D possibly matching TRBD1 (6 bases). The germline gives CDR1 SGHTA, CDR2 FQGNSA. The CDR3 has 15 residues. Trimming took off 4 bases at V and 0 bases at J, with 11 bases between the two ends. CDR3 region: CASSSRGPSTDTQYF. DNA of the CDR3: TGTGCCAGCAGCTCCAGGGGCCCTAGCACAGATACGCAGTATTTT.

The chain uses TRBV7-2 and TRBJ2-3; no clear D. The ends were cut back, 1 base at V and 4 bases at J, with 9 bases in the middle. CDR3 length: 14 residues. The germline gives CDR1 SGHTA, CDR2 FQGNSA. CDR3 nucleotides: TGTGCCAGCAGCTTAGTTGGGATTGCAGATACGCAGTATTTT. Translation: CASSLVGIADTQYF.

The CDR3 nucleotides read TGTGCCAGCAGCCAAGGGACTCCTGGGGGGGCAGATACGCAGTATTTT. Translating it yields CASSQGTPGGADTQYF. The chain couples TRBV14 to TRBJ2-3; TRBD2 matches 7 bases. V dropped 1 base and J dropped 4; count of bases not matched to a gene: 8. Germline CDR1 SGHDN, CDR2 FVKESK. The CDR3 totals 16 residues.

There are a few counts of this clonotype. The chain recombines TRBV28 with TRBJ2-4; 10 bases align to TRBD2. With 4 bases clipped from V and 1 base from J, the junction kept 10 bases outside the gene matches. The germline CDR1 and CDR2 sequences are MDHEN and SYDVKM. The CDR3 extends over 18 amino acids. CDR3: CASSSPAGGPGAKNIQYF. The CDR3 bases are TGTGCCAGCAGTTCCCCAGCGGGAGGGCCAGGGGCCAAAAACATTCAGTACTTC.

The chain employs TRBV5-1 and TRBJ2-1, with D possibly matching TRBD2 (5 bases). The DNA end favors TRBJ2-7, so the J call may be wrong. CDR1 and CDR2 (germline): SGHRS, YFSETQ. The length of the CDR3 is 14 residues. The CDR3 protein is CASSGGDYNYEQYF. The CDR3 DNA is TGCGCCAGCAGCGGCGGAGACTATAACTACGAGCAGTACTTC.

The genes are TRBV7-2 and TRBJ2-7; 8 nucleotides line up with TRBD2. The CDR3 extends over 14 amino acids. The J segment lost 4 bases and the V segment lost 1 base, leaving 3 bases of the junction unmatched. In germline, CDR1 is SGHTA, CDR2 FQGNSA. The CDR3 DNA reads TGTGCCAGCAGCTTAGTGCGGGAGGTGTACGAGCAGTACTTC. Encoded protein: CASSLVREVYEQYF.

This chain uses TRBV9 with TRBJ1-2; TRBD1 aligns across 7 bases. The CDR3 runs to 12 residues. CDR1 is SGDLS and CDR2 is YYNGEE in the germline V gene. The V segment lost 6 bases and the J segment 3 bases; nucleotides outside the gene matches: 2. The CDR3 here is CASNDRDYGYTF. The CDR3 DNA reads TGTGCCAGCAACGACAGGGACTATGGCTACACCTTC. The full variable domain, its missing parts supplied by reference TRBV9 and TRBJ1-2, is DSGVTQTPKHLITATGQRVTLRCSPRSGDLSVYWYQQSLDQGLQFLIQYYNGEERAKGNILERFSAQQFPDLHSELNLSSLELGDSALYFCASNDRDYGYTFGSGTRLTVV.

The V gene is TRBV6-9, the J gene TRBJ2-1; a weak D match, TRBD1 (6 bases). The CDR3 is 15 amino acids. Germline CDR1 is MNHGY and CDR2 is SVAAGI. Between the trimmed V and J ends, which lost 4 bases and 5 bases, there was a span of 15 bases. CDR3 coding DNA: TGTGCCAGCAGTTGTGCAAGGGGGACACACAATGAGCAGTTCTTC. Translated: CASSCARGTHNEQFF.

In its sample, this clonotype was seen a few times. The rearrangement uses TRBV28 and TRBJ2-2; the match to TRBD1 covers 8 bases. From germline, CDR1 is MDHEN and CDR2 SYDVKM. Trimming took 10 bases from V and 0 from J; bases not matched to a gene: 1. This CDR3 is 13 amino acids long. The CDR3 DNA is TGTGCCACAGGGGGCGCGAACACCGGGGAGCTGTTTTTT. Amino acids: CATGGANTGELFF.

The rearrangement uses TRBV20-1 and TRBJ1-2, with 11 bases identical to TRBD1. V trimming: 5 bases; J trimming: 2 bases; junction bases outside the gene matches: 10. Per germline, CDR1 DFQATT and CDR2 SNEGSKA (reference sequence). The CDR3 is 16 residues long. The CDR3 loop reads CSAGTGQGALNYGYTF. The DNA for the CDR3 is TGCAGTGCTGGAACCGGACAGGGGGCCTTAAACTATGGCTACACCTTC.

This clonotype has only a few counts. The J gene is TRBJ2-7, the V gene TRBV12-3 or TRBV12-4; D uncertain. This CDR3 region has 14 residues. Trimming pared 3 bases from V and 2 bases from J, leaving 11 bases between. The CDR3 spells CASSFSTNPYEQYF. The CDR3 bases are TGTGCCAGCAGTTTCAGCACAAACCCCTACGAGCAGTACTTC.

Points on this clonotype: Sequence at one end of the junction differs from germline and may be a read error. This chain joins TRBV29-1 and TRBJ2-5, with 7 bases aligning to TRBD2. CDR3 length: 14 amino acids. Per the germline V gene, CDR1 is SQVTM and CDR2 is ANQGSEA. The CDR3 DNA is TGCGGCGTTGAAGACCGACTAGCTGGAGAGACCCAGTACTTC. Protein: CGVEDRLAGETQYF.